This is a list of T cell receptor beta chains from one sample in a study of blood T cell repertoires in COVID-19. Assay used: immunoSEQ multiplex PCR; TCRdb lists only in-frame clones, some missing. Here the sample spans fewer than 75,000 clones, 85% to 90% being singletons. Sequencing input: peripheral blood. All receptors come from a man of 80 years or more with acute or convalescent COVID-19. The CDR3 runs from the conserved cysteine through the conserved F or W. Each record gives: J gene, clone size, V gene, D gene, CDR3 length, CDR3 protein, CDR3 DNA. A D gene is named only where the DNA matches it firmly. For some rows the clone size is stated as once, few or many, or as a class when expanded; others skip it.

>TRBJ1-4|.|TRBV12-3/TRBV12-4|TRBD1|13
CASSFYRGEKLFF
TGTGCCAGCAGTTTCTACAGGGGGGAAAAACTGTTTTTT
>TRBJ2-1|.|TRBV12-3/TRBV12-4|.|12
CASSSTYNEQFF
TGTGCCAGCAGTTCTACTTACAATGAGCAGTTCTTC
>TRBJ2-7|.|TRBV6-1|.|16
CASSEFVWTASYEQYF
TGTGCCAGCAGTGAATTCGTCTGGACAGCATCCTACGAGCAGTACTTC
>TRBJ1-1|.|TRBV14|.|15
CASSQAFTGGTEAFF
TGTGCCAGCAGCCAAGCCTTCACAGGCGGCACTGAAGCTTTCTTT
>TRBJ1-4|.|TRBV5-1|.|13
CASSLAGNEKLFF
TGCGCCAGCAGCTTGGCAGGGAATGAAAAACTGTTTTTT
>TRBJ1-1|few|TRBV5-1|TRBD1|14
CASSPRQGGTEAFF
TGCGCCAGCAGCCCGCGACAGGGGGGGACTGAAGCTTTCTTT
>TRBJ1-5|once|TRBV20-1|.|15
CSASLQGFGNQPQHF
TGCAGTGCTAGTCTCCAGGGTTTTGGCAATCAGCCCCAGCATTTT
>TRBJ1-3|.|TRBV3-1/TRBV3-2|TRBD1|16
CASSQVNRGSGNTIYF
TGTGCCAGCAGCCAAGTGAACAGGGGTTCCGGAAACACCATATATTTT
>TRBJ2-3|.|TRBV5-1|TRBD2|15
CASSSGGGATDTQYF
TGCGCCAGCAGCTCCGGCGGGGGGGCAACAGATACGCAGTATTTT
>TRBJ1-5|.|TRBV19|TRBD1|17
CASTPLGGTGGNQPQHF
TGTGCCAGTACCCCTCTCGGAGGTACAGGGGGCAATCAGCCCCAGCATTTT
>TRBJ2-2|.|TRBV19|TRBD2|15
CASRRGTSGTGELFF
TGTGCCAGCCGCCGTGGGACTAGCGGGACCGGGGAGCTGTTTTTT
>TRBJ1-3|.|TRBV18|TRBD1|16
CASSQGQVSSGNTIYF
TGTGCCAGCTCACAGGGACAGGTCAGCTCTGGAAACACCATATATTTT
>TRBJ1-5|.|TRBV18|TRBD1|14
CASSRQGADQPQHF
TGTGCCAGCTCAAGGCAGGGGGCAGATCAGCCCCAGCATTTT
>TRBJ2-2|once|TRBV3-1/TRBV3-2|.|13
CASSRLAPGELFF
TGTGCCAGCAGTCGTCTAGCGCCCGGGGAGCTGTTTTTT
>TRBJ1-3|few|TRBV4-1|.|16
CASSQVGRDTGNTIYF
TGCGCCAGCAGCCAAGTGGGCAGGGATACTGGAAACACCATATATTTT
>TRBJ2-3|.|TRBV19|.|14
CASSQRHSTDTQYF
TGTGCCAGTAGTCAGAGGCATAGCACAGATACGCAGTATTTT
>TRBJ1-1|.|TRBV7-9|.|14
CASSLERRSTEAFF
TGTGCCAGCAGCTTAGAACGCAGATCCACTGAAGCTTTCTTT